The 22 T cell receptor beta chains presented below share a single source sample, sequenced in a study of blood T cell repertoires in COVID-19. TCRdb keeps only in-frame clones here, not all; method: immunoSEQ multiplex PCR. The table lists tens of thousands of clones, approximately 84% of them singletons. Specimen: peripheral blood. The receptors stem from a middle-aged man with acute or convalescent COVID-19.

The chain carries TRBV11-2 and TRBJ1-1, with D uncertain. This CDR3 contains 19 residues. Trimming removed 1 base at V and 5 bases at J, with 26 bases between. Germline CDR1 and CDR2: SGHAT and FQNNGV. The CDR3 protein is CASSLAALDRTMERTEAFF. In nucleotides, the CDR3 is TGTGCCAGCAGCTTAGCCGCGTTGGATCGAACTATGGAGAGGACTGAAGCTTTCTTT. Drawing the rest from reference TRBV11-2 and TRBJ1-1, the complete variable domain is EAGVAQSPRYKIIEKRQSVAFWCNPISGHATLYWYQQILGQGPKLLIQFQNNGVVDDSQLPKDRFSAERLKGVDSTLKIQPAKLEDSAVYLCASSLAALDRTMERTEAFFGQGTRLTVV.

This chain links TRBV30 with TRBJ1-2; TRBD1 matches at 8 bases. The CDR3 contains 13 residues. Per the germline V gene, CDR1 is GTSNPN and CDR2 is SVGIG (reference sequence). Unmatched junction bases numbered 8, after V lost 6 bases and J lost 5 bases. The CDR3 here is CACHRDRPYGYTF. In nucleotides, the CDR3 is TGTGCCTGCCACCGGGACAGGCCTTATGGCTACACCTTC.

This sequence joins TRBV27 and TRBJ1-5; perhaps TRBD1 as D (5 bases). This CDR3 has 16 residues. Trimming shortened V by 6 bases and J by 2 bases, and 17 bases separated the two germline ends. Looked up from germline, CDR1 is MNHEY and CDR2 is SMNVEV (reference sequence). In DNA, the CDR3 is TGTGCCAGCAGGACTCAGGGTTTACTCGGCAATCAGCCCCAGCATTTT. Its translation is CASRTQGLLGNQPQHF.

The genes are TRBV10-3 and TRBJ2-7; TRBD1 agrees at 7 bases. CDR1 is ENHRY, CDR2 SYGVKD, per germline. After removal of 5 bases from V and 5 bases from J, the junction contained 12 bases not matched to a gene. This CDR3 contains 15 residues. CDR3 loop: CAISRDSGMDHEQYF. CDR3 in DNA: TGTGCCATCAGTCGGGACAGCGGCATGGACCACGAGCAGTACTTC.

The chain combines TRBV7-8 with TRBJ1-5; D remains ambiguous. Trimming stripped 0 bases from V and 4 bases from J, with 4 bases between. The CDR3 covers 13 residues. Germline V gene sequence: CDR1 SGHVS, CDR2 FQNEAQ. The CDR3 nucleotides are TGTGCCAGCAGCTTAGCGACTAATCAGCCCCAGCATTTT. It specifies CASSLATNQPQHF.

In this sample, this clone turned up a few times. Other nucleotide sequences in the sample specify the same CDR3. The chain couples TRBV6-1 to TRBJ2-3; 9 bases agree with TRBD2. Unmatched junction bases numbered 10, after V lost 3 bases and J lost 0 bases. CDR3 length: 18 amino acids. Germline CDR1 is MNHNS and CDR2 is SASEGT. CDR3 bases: TGTGCCAGCAGTGAGGTCTTTCTAGCGGGACCAAGCACAGATACGCAGTATTTT. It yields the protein CASSEVFLAGPSTDTQYF.

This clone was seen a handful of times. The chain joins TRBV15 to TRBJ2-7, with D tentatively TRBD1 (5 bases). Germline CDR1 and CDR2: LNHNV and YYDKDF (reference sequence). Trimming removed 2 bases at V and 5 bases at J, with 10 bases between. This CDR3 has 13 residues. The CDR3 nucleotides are TGTGCCACCAGCAGACCCAGGGTGGACGAGCAGTACTTC. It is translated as CATSRPRVDEQYF.

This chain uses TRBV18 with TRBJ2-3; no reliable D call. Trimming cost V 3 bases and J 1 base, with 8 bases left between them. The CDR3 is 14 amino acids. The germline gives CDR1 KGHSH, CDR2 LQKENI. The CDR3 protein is CASSPARGTDTQYF. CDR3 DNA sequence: TGTGCCAGCTCACCGGCTCGGGGCACAGATACGCAGTATTTT.

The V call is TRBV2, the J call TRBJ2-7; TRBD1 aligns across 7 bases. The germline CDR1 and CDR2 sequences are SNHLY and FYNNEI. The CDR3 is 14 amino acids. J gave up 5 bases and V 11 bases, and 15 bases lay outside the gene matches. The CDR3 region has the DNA TGTGCCGGGACACGAGCCGGGACAGAAGACGAGCAGTACTTC. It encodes CAGTRAGTEDEQYF.

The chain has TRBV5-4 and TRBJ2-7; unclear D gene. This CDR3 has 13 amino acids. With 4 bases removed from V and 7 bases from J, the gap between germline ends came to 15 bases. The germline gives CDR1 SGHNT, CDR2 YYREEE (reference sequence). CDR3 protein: CASSPLPLEEQYF. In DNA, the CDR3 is TGTGCCAGCAGCCCTCTCCCGCTCGAGGAGCAGTACTTC.

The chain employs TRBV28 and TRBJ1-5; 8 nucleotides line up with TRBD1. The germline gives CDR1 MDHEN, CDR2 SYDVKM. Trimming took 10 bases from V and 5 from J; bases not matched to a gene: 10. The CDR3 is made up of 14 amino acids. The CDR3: CAIKDRVGDQPQHF. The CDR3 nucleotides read TGTGCCATCAAGGACAGGGTAGGGGATCAGCCCCAGCATTTT.

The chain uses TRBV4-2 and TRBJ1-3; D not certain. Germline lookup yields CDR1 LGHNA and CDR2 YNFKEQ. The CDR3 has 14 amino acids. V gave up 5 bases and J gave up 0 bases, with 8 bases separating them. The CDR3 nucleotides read TGTGCCAGCAGCGGCGGGTACTCTGGAAACACCATATATTTT. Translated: CASSGGYSGNTIYF.

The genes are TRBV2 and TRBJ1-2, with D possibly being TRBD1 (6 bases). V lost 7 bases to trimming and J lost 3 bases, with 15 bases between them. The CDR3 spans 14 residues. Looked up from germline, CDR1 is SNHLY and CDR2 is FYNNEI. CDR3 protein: CASKGGHRDYGYTF. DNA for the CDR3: TGTGCCAGCAAAGGGGGACACCGGGACTATGGCTACACCTTC.

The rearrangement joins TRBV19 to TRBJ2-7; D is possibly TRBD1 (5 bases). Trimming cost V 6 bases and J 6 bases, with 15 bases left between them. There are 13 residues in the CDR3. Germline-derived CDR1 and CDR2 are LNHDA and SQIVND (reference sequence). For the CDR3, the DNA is TGTGCCAGTAGCATACTTGACAGTGGCGAGCAGTACTTC. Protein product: CASSILDSGEQYF.

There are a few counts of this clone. The CDR3 bases are TGTGCCAGCAGCTTGCAGGGGCAATCTGAAGCTTTCTTT. Residues: CASSLQGQSEAFF. The chain has TRBV5-4 and TRBJ1-1; maybe TRBD1 (6 bases). V lost 1 base and J 6 bases, leaving 10 bases between the germline ends. The length of the CDR3 is 13 residues. The germline CDR1 and CDR2 sequences are SGHNT and YYREEE (reference sequence).

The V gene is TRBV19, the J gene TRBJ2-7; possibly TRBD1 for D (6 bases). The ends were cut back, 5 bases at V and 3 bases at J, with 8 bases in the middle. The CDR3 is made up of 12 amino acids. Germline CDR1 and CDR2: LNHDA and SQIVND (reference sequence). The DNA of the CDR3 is TGTGCCAGTAGTGAGGGGGACTACGAGCAGTACTTC. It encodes CASSEGDYEQYF.

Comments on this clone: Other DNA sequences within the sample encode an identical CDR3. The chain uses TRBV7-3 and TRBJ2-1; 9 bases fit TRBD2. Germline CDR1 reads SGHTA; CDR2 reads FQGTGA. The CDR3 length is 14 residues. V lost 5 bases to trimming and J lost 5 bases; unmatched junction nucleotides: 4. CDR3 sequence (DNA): TGTGCCAGCAGCCTTAGCGGGAGCAACAATGAGCAGTTCTTC. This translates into CASSLSGSNNEQFF.

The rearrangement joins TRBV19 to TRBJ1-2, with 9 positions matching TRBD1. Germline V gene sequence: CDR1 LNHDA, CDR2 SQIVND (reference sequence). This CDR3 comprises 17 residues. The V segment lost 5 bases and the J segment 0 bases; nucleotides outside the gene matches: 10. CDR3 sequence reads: CASSSRDRALANYGYTF. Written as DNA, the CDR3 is TGTGCCAGTAGTTCCCGGGACAGGGCGCTAGCTAACTATGGCTACACCTTC.

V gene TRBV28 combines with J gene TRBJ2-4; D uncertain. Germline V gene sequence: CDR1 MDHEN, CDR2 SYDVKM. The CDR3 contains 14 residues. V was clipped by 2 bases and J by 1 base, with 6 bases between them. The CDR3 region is CASSLRFAKNIQYF. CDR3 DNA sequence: TGTGCCAGCAGTTTACGGTTTGCCAAAAACATTCAGTACTTC. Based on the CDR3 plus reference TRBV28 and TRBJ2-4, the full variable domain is DVKVTQSSRYLVKRTGEKVFLECVQDMDHENMFWYRQDPGLGLRLIYFSYDVKMKEKGDIPEGYSVSREKKERFSLILESASTNQTSMYLCASSLRFAKNIQYFGAGTRLSVL.

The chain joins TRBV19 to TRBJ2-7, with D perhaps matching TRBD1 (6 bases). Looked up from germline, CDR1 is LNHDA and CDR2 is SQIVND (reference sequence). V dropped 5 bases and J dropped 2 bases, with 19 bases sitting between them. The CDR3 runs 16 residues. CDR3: CASSPRRGQWTYEQYF. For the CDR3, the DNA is TGTGCCAGTAGTCCCCGTCGGGGACAATGGACCTACGAGCAGTACTTC.

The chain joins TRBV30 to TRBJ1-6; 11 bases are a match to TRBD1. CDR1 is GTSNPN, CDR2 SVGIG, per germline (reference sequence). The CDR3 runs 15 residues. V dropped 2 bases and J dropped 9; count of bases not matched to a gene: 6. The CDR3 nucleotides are TGTGCCTGGAGTCGAGGAGGGACAGGGGGTTCACCCCTCCACTTT. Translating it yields CAWSRGGTGGSPLHF.

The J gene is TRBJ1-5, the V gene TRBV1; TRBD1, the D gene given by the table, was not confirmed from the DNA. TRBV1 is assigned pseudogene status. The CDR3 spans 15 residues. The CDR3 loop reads CTSSQVQVINQPQHF. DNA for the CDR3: TGCACCAGCAGCCAAGTTCAGGTTATCAATCAGCCCCAGCATTTT.